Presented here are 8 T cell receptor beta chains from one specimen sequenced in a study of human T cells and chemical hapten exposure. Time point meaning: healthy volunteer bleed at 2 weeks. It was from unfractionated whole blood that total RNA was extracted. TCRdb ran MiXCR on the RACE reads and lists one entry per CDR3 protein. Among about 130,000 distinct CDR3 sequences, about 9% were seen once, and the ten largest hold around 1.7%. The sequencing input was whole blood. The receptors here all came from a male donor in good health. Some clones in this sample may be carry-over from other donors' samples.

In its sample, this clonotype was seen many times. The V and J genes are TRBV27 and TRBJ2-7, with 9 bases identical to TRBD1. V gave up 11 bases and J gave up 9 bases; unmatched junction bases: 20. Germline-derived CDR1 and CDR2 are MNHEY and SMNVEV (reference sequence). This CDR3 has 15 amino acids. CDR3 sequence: CADLRVGTGLIGQYF. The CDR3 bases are TGTGCCGACCTGAGAGTTGGGACAGGGCTTATCGGGCAGTACTTC.

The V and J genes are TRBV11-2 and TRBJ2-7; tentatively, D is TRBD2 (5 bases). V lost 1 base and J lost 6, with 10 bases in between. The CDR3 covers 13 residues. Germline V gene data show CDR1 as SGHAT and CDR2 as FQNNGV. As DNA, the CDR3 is TGTGCCAGCAGCTTAGGATCGGGGTTCGAGCAGTACTTC. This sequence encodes CASSLGSGFEQYF.

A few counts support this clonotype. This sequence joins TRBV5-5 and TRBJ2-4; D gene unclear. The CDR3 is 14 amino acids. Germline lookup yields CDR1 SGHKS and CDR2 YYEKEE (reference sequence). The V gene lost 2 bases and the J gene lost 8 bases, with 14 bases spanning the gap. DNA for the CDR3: TGTGCCAGCAGCTTACAGTCGTCCCCGGACATTCAGTACTTC. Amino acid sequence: CASSLQSSPDIQYF.

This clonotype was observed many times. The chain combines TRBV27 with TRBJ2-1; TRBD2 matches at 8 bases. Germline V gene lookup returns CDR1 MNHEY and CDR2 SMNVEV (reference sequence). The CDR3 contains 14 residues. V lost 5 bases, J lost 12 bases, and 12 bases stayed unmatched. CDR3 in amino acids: CASSAGGRVNRQFF. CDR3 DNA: TGTGCCAGCAGTGCGGGGGGCCGGGTGAATAGGCAGTTCTTC.

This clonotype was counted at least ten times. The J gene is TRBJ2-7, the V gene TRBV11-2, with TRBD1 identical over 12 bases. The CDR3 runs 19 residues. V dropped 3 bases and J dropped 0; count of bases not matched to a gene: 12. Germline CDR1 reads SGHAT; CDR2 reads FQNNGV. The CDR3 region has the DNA TGTGCCAGCAGCTTTAACCGGGACAGGGGGCTCCATAGCTCCTACGAGCAGTACTTC. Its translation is CASSFNRDRGLHSSYEQYF.

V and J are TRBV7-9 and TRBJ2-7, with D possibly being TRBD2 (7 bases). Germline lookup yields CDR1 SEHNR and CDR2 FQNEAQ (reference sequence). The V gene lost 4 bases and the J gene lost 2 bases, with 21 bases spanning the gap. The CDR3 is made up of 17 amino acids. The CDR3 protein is CASSWGPGSGETYEQYF. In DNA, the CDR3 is TGTGCCAGCAGCTGGGGGCCGGGCAGCGGGGAGACCTACGAGCAGTACTTC.

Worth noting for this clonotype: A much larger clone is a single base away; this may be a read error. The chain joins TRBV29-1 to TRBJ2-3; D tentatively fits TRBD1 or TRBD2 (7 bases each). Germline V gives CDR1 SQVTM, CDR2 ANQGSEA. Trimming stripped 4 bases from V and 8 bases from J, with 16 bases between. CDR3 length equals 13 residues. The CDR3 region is CSVGAGGDCTQYF. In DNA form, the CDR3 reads TGCAGCGTTGGGGCAGGGGGGGATTGTACGCAGTATTTT.

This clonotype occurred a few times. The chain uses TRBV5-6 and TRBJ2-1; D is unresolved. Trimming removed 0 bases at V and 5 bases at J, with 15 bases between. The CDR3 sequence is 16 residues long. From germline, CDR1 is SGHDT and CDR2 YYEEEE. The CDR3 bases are TGTGCCAGCAGCTTGGGGGTGCCGGAACCTAACAATGAGCAGTTCTTC. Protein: CASSLGVPEPNNEQFF. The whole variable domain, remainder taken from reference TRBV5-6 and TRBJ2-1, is DAGVTQSPTHLIKTRGQQVTLRCSPKSGHDTVSWYQQALGQGPQFIFQYYEEEERQRGNFPDRFSGHQFPNYSSELNVNALLLGDSALYLCASSLGVPEPNNEQFFGPGTRLTVL.